These 21 T cell receptor beta chains originate from one sample sequenced in a study of memory CD4+ T cells and cytomegalovirus serostatus. The sort gate was single viable CD3+CD4+CD8-CD45RO+ cells for memory CD4+ T cells. Method: immunoSEQ multiplex PCR; TCRdb's copy keeps in-frame clones and lacks some. The table lists some 45,000 clones, roughly 80% of them singletons. Sequenced input: memory CD4+ T cells from blood. The receptors derive from an adult in good health and CMV-seropositive.

The rearrangement joins TRBV27 to TRBJ2-3; possible D gene TRBD1, 5 bases. Looked up from germline, CDR1 is MNHEY and CDR2 is SMNVEV (reference sequence). The CDR3 is 14 amino acids. V shed 6 bases and J shed 4 bases, with 14 bases lying between them. CDR3 bases: TGTGCCAGCAGGAGAACCCCAGGGTCAGATACGCAGTATTTT. It specifies CASRRTPGSDTQYF.

This chain joins TRBV5-1 and TRBJ1-4; D uncertain. This CDR3 is built from 16 residues. The germline V gene encodes CDR1 SGHRS and CDR2 YFSETQ. V was shortened by 1 base and J by 3 bases, with 13 bases between the two germline ends. CDR3 DNA: TGCGCCAGCAGCTTGACGGGTTGGCGGTCTAATGAAAAACTGTTTTTT. It translates to CASSLTGWRSNEKLFF.

This chain uses TRBV11-3 with TRBJ2-1, with a tentative D call TRBD2 (7 bases). CDR1 and CDR2 from the germline V gene are SGHNT and YENEEA. V was clipped by 3 bases and J by 9 bases, with 18 bases between them. CDR3 size: 15 residues. CDR3 in amino acids: CASSFSRGGFTEQFF. The CDR3, as DNA: TGTGCCAGCAGCTTTAGTAGGGGGGGTTTTACTGAGCAGTTCTTC.

V and J are TRBV12-5 and TRBJ2-2; TRBD1 matches 7 bases. The junction had 4 bases not matched to a gene; V was cut back by 0 bases and J by 3 bases. The CDR3 spans 16 residues. Per the germline V gene, CDR1 is LGHNT and CDR2 is FRNRAP. The chain's CDR3 is CASGLVSGGDTGELFF. The CDR3 region has the DNA TGTGCTAGTGGTTTGGTTTCAGGGGGAGACACCGGGGAGCTGTTTTTT.

This rearrangement joins TRBV6-5 to TRBJ1-5, with 9 bases fitting TRBD1. The CDR3 contains 14 residues. V shed 6 bases and J 4 bases; nucleotides not matched to a gene: 4. Germline values: CDR1 MNHEY, CDR2 SVGAGI. CDR3 DNA: TGTGCCAGCAGGACCGACAGGGGGAATCAGCCCCAGCATTTT. It yields the protein CASRTDRGNQPQHF.

The chain couples TRBV7-9 to TRBJ1-2, with D unclear. Looked up from germline, CDR1 is SEHNR and CDR2 is FQNEAQ (reference sequence). Trimming removed 5 bases from V and 3 bases from J, with 10 bases in between. CDR3 length: 13 residues. The CDR3 region has the DNA TGTGCCAGCAGCCGCGGGTCGGACTATGGCTACACCTTC. Translated, it gives CASSRGSDYGYTF. Complete variable domain (other parts from reference TRBV7-9 and TRBJ1-2): DTGVSQNPRHKITKRGQNVTFRCDPISEHNRLYWYRQTLGQGPEFLTYFQNEAQLEKSRLLSDRFSAERPKGSFSTLEIQRTEQGDSAMYLCASSRGSDYGYTFGSGTRLTVV.

The V gene is TRBV15, the J gene TRBJ2-4; TRBD2 matches 9 bases. The CDR3 runs to 17 residues. J was trimmed by 4 bases and V by 1 base; bases with no gene match: 8. Germline CDR1 and CDR2: LNHNV and YYDKDF (reference sequence). CDR3: CATSRASGTSSKNIQYF. The CDR3 coding sequence is TGTGCCACCAGCAGAGCTTCCGGGACTAGCTCGAAAAACATTCAGTACTTC.

The rearrangement links TRBV5-1 to TRBJ2-5; TRBD1 aligns across 7 bases. Trimming at V came to 2 bases and at J to 4 bases, leaving 8 bases not matched to a gene. This CDR3 has 15 residues. Germline V gene sequence: CDR1 SGHRS, CDR2 YFSETQ. CDR3 DNA: TGCGCCAGCAGCTTAATACCGTCAGGGGGAGAGACCCAGTACTTC. Translating gives CASSLIPSGGETQYF.

The CDR3 region is CASSDSGGGATDTQYF. In nucleotides, the CDR3 is TGTGCCAGCAGTGACTCCGGCGGGGGGGCAACAGATACGCAGTATTTT. This chain uses TRBV6-4 with TRBJ2-3, with TRBD2 matching 9 bases. The length of the CDR3 is 16 residues. CDR1 is MRHNA and CDR2 is SNTAGT in the germline V gene. The V segment lost 0 bases and the J segment 3 bases; nucleotides outside the gene matches: 4.

V is TRBV5-1 and J is TRBJ1-1; 8 bases align to TRBD1. After removal of 4 bases from V and 1 base from J, the junction contained 9 bases not matched to a gene. Germline CDR1 reads SGHRS; CDR2 reads YFSETQ. The CDR3 length is 16 residues. The DNA of the CDR3 is TGCGCCAGCAGCCCAAATACGGACAGGGAGAACACTGAAGCTTTCTTT. Its translation is CASSPNTDRENTEAFF.

The J gene is TRBJ2-5, the V gene TRBV4-3; 9 bases are shared with TRBD1. The CDR3 spans 15 residues. CDR1 and CDR2 (germline): LGHNA, YSLEER. The ends lost 2 bases at V and 4 bases at J; junction bases unmatched: 5. The CDR3, as DNA: TGCGCCAGCAGCCAAATGGGACAGGGACGAGAGACCCAGTACTTC. Translating it yields CASSQMGQGRETQYF.

This sequence joins TRBV9 and TRBJ2-3, with D perhaps given as TRBD1 or TRBD2 (5 bases each). V dropped 7 bases and J dropped 2 bases, with 11 bases sitting between them. The CDR3 is 13 residues long. Germline loops: CDR1 SGDLS, CDR2 YYNGEE. The CDR3 sequence is CASGTDPTDTQYF. CDR3 DNA sequence: TGTGCCAGCGGGACGGATCCCACAGATACGCAGTATTTT. Drawing the rest from reference TRBV9 and TRBJ2-3, the complete variable domain is DSGVTQTPKHLITATGQRVTLRCSPRSGDLSVYWYQQSLDQGLQFLIQYYNGEERAKGNILERFSAQQFPDLHSELNLSSLELGDSALYFCASGTDPTDTQYFGPGTRLTVL.

The chain combines TRBV5-4 with TRBJ1-1; tentative D call: TRBD1 (6 bases). The CDR3 loop spans 15 amino acids. Germline values: CDR1 SGHNT, CDR2 YYREEE (reference sequence). Trimming took off 0 bases at V and 2 bases at J, with 11 bases between the two ends. CDR3 nucleotide sequence: TGTGCCAGCAGCTTGGTGAAGGGGGTTAACACTGAAGCTTTCTTT. Translated: CASSLVKGVNTEAFF. Together with reference TRBV5-4 and TRBJ1-1, the CDR3 gives the full variable domain: ETGVTQSPTHLIKTRGQQVTLRCSSQSGHNTVSWYQQALGQGPQFIFQYYREEENGRGNFPPRFSGLQFPNYSSELNVNALELDDSALYLCASSLVKGVNTEAFFGQGTRLTVV.

The chain employs TRBV6-1 and TRBJ1-1; 9 bases fit TRBD1. The CDR3 has 14 amino acids. Germline CDR1 and CDR2: MNHNS and SASEGT. Trimming took 3 bases from V and 5 from J; bases not matched to a gene: 4. The CDR3 bases are TGTGCCAGCAGTGAGGGACAGGGTGAAACTGAAGCTTTCTTT. This sequence encodes CASSEGQGETEAFF.

V is TRBV6-5 and J is TRBJ1-3; D possibly corresponds to TRBD1 (5 bases). Germline V gene data show CDR1 as MNHEY and CDR2 as SVGAGI. V was clipped by 2 bases and J by 4 bases, with 12 bases between them. The CDR3 consists of 15 residues. The DNA of the CDR3 is TGTGCCAGCAGTTACAGAGGGGCAAGGGGAAACACCATATATTTT. It specifies CASSYRGARGNTIYF.

The chain couples TRBV19 to TRBJ2-3, with TRBD1 matching over 7 bases. Germline lookup yields CDR1 LNHDA and CDR2 SQIVND (reference sequence). The V segment lost 8 bases and the J segment 2 bases; nucleotides outside the gene matches: 4. The CDR3 loop spans 13 amino acids. In DNA, the CDR3 is TGTGCCAGTTCAAGGGGGCCCACAGATACGCAGTATTTT. It encodes CASSRGPTDTQYF.

There are a few counts of this clone. The chain links TRBV29-1 to TRBJ2-1; TRBD2 matches 12 bases. Trimming at V came to 0 bases and at J to 4 bases, leaving 7 bases not matched to a gene. The germline CDR1 and CDR2 sequences are SQVTM and ANQGSEA. This CDR3 comprises 17 residues. CDR3 sequence reads: CSVEEATSGGIYNEQFF. The CDR3 coding sequence is TGCAGCGTTGAAGAGGCGACTAGCGGGGGCATTTACAATGAGCAGTTCTTC.

In its sample, this clone was seen a few times. The chain is built from TRBV28 and TRBJ1-1; unclear D gene. V was cut by 8 bases and J by 7 bases, with 17 bases left in between. The CDR3 consists of 13 residues. Looked up from germline, CDR1 is MDHEN and CDR2 is SYDVKM. CDR3 sequence (DNA): TGTGCCAGCCACGCAGGCAGGAGCCTTGAAGCTTTCTTT. The encoded protein is CASHAGRSLEAFF.

The CDR3 DNA reads as TGTGCCAGCAGTGAAGCCTGGGGGCGGACTGAAGCTTTCTTT. Translating it yields CASSEAWGRTEAFF. The chain recombines TRBV2 with TRBJ1-1, with D maybe TRBD1 (6 bases). The CDR3 contains 14 residues. Germline loops: CDR1 SNHLY, CDR2 FYNNEI. The germline V and J ends were trimmed by 0 bases and 5 bases, with 10 bases remaining between them.

V is TRBV7-2 and J is TRBJ2-5, with D tentatively TRBD2 (5 bases). V was trimmed by 2 bases and J by 5 bases, leaving 15 bases between them. The length of the CDR3 is 15 residues. Germline CDR1 SGHTA, CDR2 FQGNSA. The CDR3 DNA reads as TGTGCCAGCAGCTTATGGTTACTGCGAGGGGAGACCCAGTACTTC. It codes for CASSLWLLRGETQYF.

The chain carries TRBV10-1 and TRBJ2-1; D ambiguous. CDR3 length: 13 amino acids. Germline assignment: CDR1 WNHNN and CDR2 SYGVQD (reference sequence). Deletions cut 3 bases from V and 10 bases from J, with 13 bases between. CDR3 sequence reads: CASSDALQSEQFF. In nucleotides, the CDR3 is TGCGCCAGCAGTGATGCCCTACAATCGGAGCAGTTCTTC.